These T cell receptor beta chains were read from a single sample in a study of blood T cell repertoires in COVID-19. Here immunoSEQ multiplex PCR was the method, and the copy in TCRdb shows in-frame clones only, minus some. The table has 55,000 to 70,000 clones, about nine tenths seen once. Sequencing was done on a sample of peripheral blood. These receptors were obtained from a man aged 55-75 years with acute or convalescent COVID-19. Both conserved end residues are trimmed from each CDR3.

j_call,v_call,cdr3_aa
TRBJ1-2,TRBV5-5,ASSPDRAYGYT
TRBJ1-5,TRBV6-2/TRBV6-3,ASSPTGSRNQPQH
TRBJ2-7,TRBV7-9,ASRGWDSLRIEQY
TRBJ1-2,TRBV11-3,ASSRGGNSDIYGYT
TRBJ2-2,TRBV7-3,ASSFDSSGNTGELF
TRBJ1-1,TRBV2,AGRTAMNTEAF
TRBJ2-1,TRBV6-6,ASSNTGDNEQF
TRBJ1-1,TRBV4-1,ASSQLSGQVDATEAF
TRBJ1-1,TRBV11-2,ASSSVSRNTEAF
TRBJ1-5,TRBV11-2,ASSLSGGAGQPQH
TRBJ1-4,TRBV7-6,ASSLDIGNREKLF
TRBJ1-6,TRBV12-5,ASGRDRDFLNSPLH
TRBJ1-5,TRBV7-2,ASSPYRVDQPQH
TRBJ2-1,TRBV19,ASSISRHVVEQF
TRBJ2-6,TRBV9,ASSVVPGDSSGANVLT
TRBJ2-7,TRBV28,ASSPEGQIGLAGRYEQY
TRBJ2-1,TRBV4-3,ASSQDLAGGYNEQF
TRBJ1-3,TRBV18,ASSPPLSGNTIY
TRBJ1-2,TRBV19,ATTREAGQGYGYT
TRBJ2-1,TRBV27,ASSSRTSGYNEQF
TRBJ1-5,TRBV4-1,ASSQDGTPVDQPQH
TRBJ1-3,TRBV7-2,ASGERRQGAGNTIY
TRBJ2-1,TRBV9,ASSVGGLAYEQF
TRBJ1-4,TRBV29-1,SVAPGQGATNEKLF
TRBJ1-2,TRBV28,ASSFWAAGGYT
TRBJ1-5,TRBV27,ASSLVQGSQPQH
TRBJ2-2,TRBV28,ASNSGQGNTGELF
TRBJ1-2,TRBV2,ASRRDREDGYT
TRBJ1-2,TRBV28,ASQGRGDYGYT
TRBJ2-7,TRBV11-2,ASSLVPRANEQY
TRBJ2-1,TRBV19,ASSEGSGSGQF
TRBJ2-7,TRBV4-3,ASSQDWREIRTEQY
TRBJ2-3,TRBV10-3,AIRTSGSTDTQY
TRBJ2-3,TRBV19,ASRGGSSTDTQY
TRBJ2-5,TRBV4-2,ASSQSSGVQETQY
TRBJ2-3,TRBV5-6,ASSTTGLAGGLADTQY
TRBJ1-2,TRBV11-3,ASSLDIQAEANYGYT
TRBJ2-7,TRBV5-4,ASSYDRATYEQY
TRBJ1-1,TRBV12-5,ASGLGRQNTEAF
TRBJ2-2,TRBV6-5,ASSYSRVGRAGELF
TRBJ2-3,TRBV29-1,SVLTGGVDTQY
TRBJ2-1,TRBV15,ATSGSGGRRYNEQF
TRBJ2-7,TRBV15,ATSRQQGNEQY
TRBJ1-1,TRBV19,ASSPRMGPEAF
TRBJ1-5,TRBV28,ASSTAGNSNQPQH
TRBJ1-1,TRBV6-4,ASSYTGGTEAF
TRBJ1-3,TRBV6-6,ASSSGQGAGNTIY